This T cell receptor (beta chain) appears in the sequencing data of a study of blood T cell repertoires in COVID-19 (dated by TCRdb to the early 2020s). Regarding the study in general: The collaborator samples originated in the United States, Italy and Spain and spanned the acute and convalescent phases of COVID-19. The prospective study material was composed of cDNA or gDNA derived from T cells, B-cell-depleted T cells, or PBMCs. Subjects who had been exposed to COVID-19, were actively infected with it, or had recovered from it provided the deeply sampled blood TCRbeta repertoires that made up the dataset. The repertoires were made available in a free public database intended to serve as a resource for research on the immune response to SARS-CoV-2. Samples came from the ongoing ImmuneRACE study (first 160 participants) plus 1,254 subjects from 6 global collaborators. Sample metadata almost always included a de-identified subject ID, COVID-19 status, age in years and sex. Where available, HLA class I and class II types were taken from metadata supplied by the sample provider and were not determined by assay-based typing. The research as a whole found: The amount of clinical and demographic metadata varied by source and participant and was provided uncurated.

Remarks on this clone: It lacks a known antigen. One base away there is no much larger clone; base qualities are not given.

TCRbeta CDR3 regions were amplified from genomic DNA by means of the immunoSEQ Assay, a bias-controlled multiplex PCR. The authors' pipeline ran thus. Within the assay, amplification of reference gene primers was used to estimate how many nucleated cells each sample contained. To quantify the absolute abundance of each unique TCRbeta CDR3 rearrangement, sequence reads were collapsed and filtered. For each sample, productive Simpson clonality was calculated by taking the square root of Simpson's diversity index across productive rearrangements. Here the immuneACCESS table is served through TCRdb, limited to in-frame sequences with V and J called. Missing clones are a known gap in these copies; in checked studies unresolved V genes cover under half, and the rest lacks a known reason. The D gene and trimming were derived from the DNA, and the V and J assignments and clone size from that table. The sample yields around 290,000 clones; around 90% were counted once. The ten largest clonotypes hold around 0.92% of the sample.

In the prospective study, participants were about 18 to 90 years old, resided in under 30 geographic areas of the United States, and were enrolled through a virtual design. In the prospective study, participants were assigned to cohorts based on the clinical history participants reported in a screening survey and a study questionnaire. Recovered participants in ImmuneRACE Cohort 3 were defined as having two consecutive negative NP/OP PCR tests, clearance from a healthcare professional, or resolution of symptoms. In the prospective study, mobile phlebotomists collected whole blood, serum and a nasopharyngeal or oropharyngeal swab from each participant. Participants in the prospective study had the option to provide additional blood draws and questionnaires over an approximately 2-month period. Before DNA extraction, prospective study blood samples were shipped either frozen or at room temperature.

The clonotype was recovered from a woman in her 30s who had recovered from COVID-19. Sequenced: PBMCs or T cells enriched from blood (not recorded which).

The encoded CDR3 is CASSRQGDANTEAFF. The DNA is TGTGCCAGCAGCCGACAGGGGGACGCGAACACTGAAGCTTTCTTT. The chain is made from TRBV14 and TRBJ1-1, and 9 junction bases match TRBD1. Taken from the germline V gene, the CDR1 and CDR2 loops are SGHDN and FVKESK. V has 4 bases trimmed and J has 1 base trimmed; junction bases matching no gene number 4. Including cysteine and phenylalanine, the CDR3 has 15 amino acids. Only the CDR3 DNA stays, 45 bases, in frame from base 1.